This TCR beta chain derives from a study of regulatory T cells in long-lasting Graves disease. About the research overall: For under 3 months, newly diagnosed Graves' patients had been taking antithyroid drugs.

This clonotype was seen ten or more times. Time point given: newly diagnosed GD, antithyroid drugs for less than 3 months. PBMCs provided the RNA from which the TCR library was made. Building the TCR beta libraries relied on iRepertoire HTBI primers, and CDR3 regions underwent Arm-PCR. One entry per CDR3 protein results from TCRdb running MiXCR on the multiplex PCR reads. The sample contains some 490,000 distinct CDR3 sequences, about 12% of which appear only once. This CDR3 has 15 residues. The germline CDR1 and CDR2 sequences are MDHEN and SYDVKM. V was trimmed by 4 bases and J by 5 bases, leaving 12 bases between them. The same specimen was also included in a second study, on T cells in Graves' hyperthyroidism and ophthalmopathy. That source notes: Blood shared most expanded thyroid clonotypes above 0.001.

The TCR was taken from a woman under 40 with Graves disease. Sequences were derived from peripheral blood mononuclear cells (PBMCs), sampled at new diagnosis, from a patient treated with antithyroid drugs. The rearrangement links TRBV28 to TRBJ1-6, with D uncertain. The CDR3 DNA is TGTGCCAGCAGTTACCCAGGTCCTAATAATTCACCCCTCCACTTT. Protein product: CASSYPGPNNSPLHF.